This T cell receptor (beta chain) was sequenced for a study of T cell responses to AZD1222 COVID-19 vaccine. The trim removed 1 base at V and 0 bases at J, leaving 6 bases unmatched. The germline gives CDR1 LGHDT, CDR2 YNNKEL (reference sequence). CDR3 length: 18 residues. Only in-frame clones appear in the TCRdb table, and some are missing; sequencing was by immunoSEQ multiplex PCR. The sample includes more than 150,000 clones, more than 70% seen only once; the top ten take about 25%. Study outcomes and limitations: Per reports, nearly half of all spike-specific TCRs target regions that are unmutated in variants. Spike was spanned by vaccine-associated CD4 TCRs, which were dominant at 160-218 and 743-854. Clonal diversity was possibly underestimated; the donors were predominantly white British and more often female. None of the repertoires were sampled until the peak T cell response had passed.

Worth noting for this clone: Its specificity is unknown.

The genes are TRBV3-1 (or the pseudogene TRBV3-2) and TRBJ1-3; 10 nucleotides line up with TRBD1. Sequencing used peripheral blood, obtained 28 days after the second AZD1222 dose. The source is an adult who received the AZD1222 COVID-19 vaccine. CDR3 region: CASSQGLTGGSSGNTIYF. In DNA form, the CDR3 reads TGTGCCAGCAGCCAAGGGCTGACAGGGGGCTCCTCTGGAAACACCATATATTTT.